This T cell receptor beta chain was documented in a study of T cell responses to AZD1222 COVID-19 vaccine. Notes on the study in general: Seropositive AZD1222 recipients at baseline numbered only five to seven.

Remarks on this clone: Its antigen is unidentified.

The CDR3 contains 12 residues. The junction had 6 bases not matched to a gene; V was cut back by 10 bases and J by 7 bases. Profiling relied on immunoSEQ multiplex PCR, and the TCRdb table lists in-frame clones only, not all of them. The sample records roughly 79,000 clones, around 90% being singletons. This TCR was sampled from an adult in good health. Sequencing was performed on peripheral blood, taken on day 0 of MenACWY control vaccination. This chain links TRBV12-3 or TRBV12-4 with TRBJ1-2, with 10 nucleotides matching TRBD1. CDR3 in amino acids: CATRQGASGYTF. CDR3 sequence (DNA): TGTGCCACCAGACAGGGGGCGAGTGGCTACACCTTC.